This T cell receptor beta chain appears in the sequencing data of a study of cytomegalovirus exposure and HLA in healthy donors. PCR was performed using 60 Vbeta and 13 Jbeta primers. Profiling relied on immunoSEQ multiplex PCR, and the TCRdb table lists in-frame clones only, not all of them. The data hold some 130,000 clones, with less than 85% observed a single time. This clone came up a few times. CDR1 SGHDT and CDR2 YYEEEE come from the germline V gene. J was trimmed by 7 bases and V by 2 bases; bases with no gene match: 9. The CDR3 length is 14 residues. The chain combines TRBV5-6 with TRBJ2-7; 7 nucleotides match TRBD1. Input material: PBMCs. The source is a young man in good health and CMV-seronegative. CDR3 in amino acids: CASSLKNRGREQYF. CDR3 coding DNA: TGTGCCAGCAGCTTAAAGAACAGGGGAAGAGAGCAGTACTTC.